This is a list of T cell receptor beta chains from one sample in a study of shared clonotypes between healthy human individuals. The assay was immunoSEQ multiplex PCR, and TCRdb's table has in-frame clones only and misses some. Of some 200,000 clones in the sample, roughly 93% were seen once. Material: naive CD4+ T cells sorted from blood. The origin of the receptors is a woman aged 25 to 39 in good health. CDR3s include the opening cysteine and the closing phenylalanine or tryptophan. A D gene is named only where the DNA matches it firmly. Rows give clone size only sometimes, using once, few, many, or a class for an expanded clone.

abundance	v_gene	d_gene	j_gene	CDR3nt	CDR3aa
NA	TRBV5-1	TRBD1	TRBJ2-1	TGCGCCAGCAGCCGCGGACAGGGGGATTACAATGAGCAGTTCTTC	CASSRGQGDYNEQFF
NA	TRBV27	TRBD1	TRBJ1-6	TGTGCCAGCAGTTCGAGGGGGACAGGCACCTACAATTCACCCCTCCACTTT	CASSSRGTGTYNSPLHF
once	TRBV19	NA	TRBJ1-5	TGTGCCAGTAGCATGACGGTCATCGGCAATCAGCCCCAGCATTTT	CASSMTVIGNQPQHF
NA	TRBV28	NA	TRBJ2-7	TGTGCCAGCAGGTCCCAGGGCTCCAGGTCCTACGAGCAGTACTTC	CASRSQGSRSYEQYF
NA	TRBV28	NA	TRBJ1-1	TGTGCCAGCAGCCCTGTGGGGGCCAGGAACACTGAAGCTTTCTTT	CASSPVGARNTEAFF
NA	TRBV28	NA	TRBJ1-2	TGTGCCAGCACCGAGCCCCCTGGCTACACCTTC	CASTEPPGYTF
NA	TRBV11-3	NA	TRBJ2-5	TGTGCCAGCAGCTTAGATCGGACGAAGACCCAGTACTTC	CASSLDRTKTQYF
NA	TRBV19	NA	TRBJ2-5	TGTGCCACAGATGACCAAGAGACCCAGTACTTC	CATDDQETQYF
NA	TRBV7-3	TRBD2	TRBJ2-1	TGTGCCAGCAGCTCTAGGACTAGCGGGAGCAATGAGCAGTTCTTC	CASSSRTSGSNEQFF
NA	TRBV6-6	TRBD2	TRBJ2-7	TGTGCCACAAGACTAGCGGGGACCTACGAGCAGTACTTC	CATRLAGTYEQYF
once	TRBV19	TRBD1	TRBJ2-5	TGTGCCAGTTCCGGGACAGGGGCGCGAGAGCAGTACTTC	CASSGTGAREQYF
NA	TRBV9	NA	TRBJ2-7	TGTGCCAGCAGCGTAGGAATGGGGGGCGCCCCCGGCGAGCAGTACTTC	CASSVGMGGAPGEQYF
NA	TRBV11-2	NA	TRBJ1-2	TGTGCCAGCAGCACCGGCCGAGGGGTCTATGGCTACACCTTC	CASSTGRGVYGYTF
NA	TRBV28	NA	TRBJ2-7	TGTGCCAGCAGTTCCCAGTCCTACGAGCAGTACTTC	CASSSQSYEQYF
few	TRBV28	NA	TRBJ1-2	TGTGCCAGCAGCGCGTATCTCTATGGCTACACCTTC	CASSAYLYGYTF
NA	TRBV6-6	TRBD1	TRBJ1-2	TGTGCCAGCAGTTACCAAAGACAGGGGTACTATGGCTACACCTTC	CASSYQRQGYYGYTF
once	TRBV5-1	NA	TRBJ2-5	TGCGCCAGCAGCGCCGGACAGCCGGAGACCCAGTACTTC	CASSAGQPETQYF
once	TRBV28	NA	TRBJ2-7	TGTGCCAGCAGTGGAAGACTTCGCAGCTCCTACGAGCAGTACTTC	CASSGRLRSSYEQYF
NA	TRBV30	TRBD2	TRBJ2-7	TGTGCCTGGAGTTTAGCGGGAGGCTTGGACGAGCAGTACTTC	CAWSLAGGLDEQYF
NA	TRBV19	TRBD1	TRBJ1-2	TGTGCCAGTAGTATACCCGGACAGGAGGGGTATGGCTACACCTTC	CASSIPGQEGYGYTF
NA	TRBV5-1	TRBD1	TRBJ1-3	TGCGCCAGCAGCAGACAGGGCTCTGGAAACACCATATATTTT	CASSRQGSGNTIYF
NA	TRBV11-1	TRBD2	TRBJ2-7	TGTGCCAGCAGCTCCCGACTAGCCGGGGACGAGCAGTACTTC	CASSSRLAGDEQYF
NA	TRBV19	NA	TRBJ2-6	TGTGCCAGTAGTATCCTGGCAGGGACTGGGGCCAACGTCCTGACTTTC	CASSILAGTGANVLTF
NA	TRBV5-6	NA	TRBJ1-2	TGTGCCAGCAGCTTCGCGGAATCGCTAAGCTACACCTTC	CASSFAESLSYTF
NA	TRBV27	NA	TRBJ1-5	TGTGCCAGCAGTTTTACGGGCGTCAATCAGCCCCAGCATTTT	CASSFTGVNQPQHF
once	TRBV7-6	TRBD2	TRBJ2-3	TGTGCCAGCAGCTTTCTACTAGCGGGAGATGTCGGGGTTCGCGCTCTAGATACGCAGTATTTT	CASSFLLAGDVGVRALDTQYF
NA	TRBV7-6	TRBD2	TRBJ2-5	TGTGCCAGCAGCTCTCTCGGCAGAGAGGTACTAGCGGGAGCGGGGGAGCAGTACTTC	CASSSLGREVLAGAGEQYF
once	TRBV6-6	NA	TRBJ1-4	TGTGCCAGCACAAGGGGACGGATTGAAAAACTGTTTTTT	CASTRGRIEKLFF
NA	TRBV18	NA	TRBJ1-1	TGTGCCAGCTCACTCTCTCAGAACACTGAAGCTTTCTTT	CASSLSQNTEAFF
NA	TRBV7-9	TRBD1	TRBJ2-3	TGTGCCAGCAGCTTAGGGACAGGGAGGTTTGGCGCAGATACGCAGTATTTT	CASSLGTGRFGADTQYF
once	TRBV10-1	TRBD1	TRBJ1-1	TGCGCCAGCAGCCCTGGAGGGACAGGGGTGAACACTGAAGCTTTCTTT	CASSPGGTGVNTEAFF
NA	TRBV25-1	NA	TRBJ1-4	TGTGCCAGCAGTGAATCGATCCCTAATGAAAAACTGTTTTTT	CASSESIPNEKLFF
NA	TRBV7-8	NA	TRBJ2-1	TGTGCCAGCACCCCCCAACCCTACAATGAGCAGTTCTTC	CASTPQPYNEQFF
NA	TRBV11-2	NA	TRBJ2-7	TGTGCCAGCAGCTACTACACCGGGATTCGCTACGAGCAGTACTTC	CASSYYTGIRYEQYF
NA	TRBV18	NA	TRBJ2-7	TGTGCCAGCTCACCACGGGGAGTCCACGAGCAGTACTTC	CASSPRGVHEQYF
NA	TRBV29-1	NA	TRBJ2-3	TGCAGCGTTGAAGGGGCTATGGGGGTCGATACGCAGTATTTT	CSVEGAMGVDTQYF
few	TRBV18	NA	TRBJ2-7	TGTGCCAGCTCAAGGGTCGTACTAGCCGGCCACGAGCAGTACTTC	CASSRVVLAGHEQYF
NA	TRBV28	TRBD2	TRBJ2-2	TGTGCCAGCAGTTTATTCCAGCGGGAGTGGCCCGGGGAGCTGTTTTTT	CASSLFQREWPGELFF
NA	TRBV9	NA	TRBJ1-2	TGTGCCAGCAGCGGCTCACAGCCGTTGGGCTACACCTTC	CASSGSQPLGYTF
NA	TRBV4-1	NA	TRBJ2-1	TGCGCCAGCAGCCCCTCCGGGGGCGTAAACAATGAGCAGTTCTTC	CASSPSGGVNNEQFF
NA	TRBV7-7	TRBD2	TRBJ2-5	TGTGCCAGCAGCTTAGGGACTAGCGACGACCAGTACTTC	CASSLGTSDDQYF
NA	TRBV4-2	NA	TRBJ2-1	TGTGCCAGCAGCCAAGCGTTAAGCTCCTACAATGAGCAGTTCTTC	CASSQALSSYNEQFF
NA	TRBV18	NA	TRBJ2-4	TGTGCCAGCTCACAGAGACAGGAAAAGGGCATTCAGTACTTC	CASSQRQEKGIQYF
once	TRBV11-2	NA	TRBJ1-6	TGTGCCAGCAGCCCCATAAGAGACAGTACCAATTCACCCCTCCACTTT	CASSPIRDSTNSPLHF
NA	TRBV28	NA	TRBJ2-7	TGTGCCAGCAGTTTTTACGTCCTCAGACAAGGGGCATTTTACGAGCAGTACTTC	CASSFYVLRQGAFYEQYF
once	TRBV19	NA	TRBJ2-4	TGTGCCAGTAGTACCGGGACTCCTAAAAACATTCAGTACTTC	CASSTGTPKNIQYF
NA	TRBV5-1	NA	TRBJ2-5	TGCGCCAGCAGCTTGGGAACAGCCCAAGAGACCCAGTACTTC	CASSLGTAQETQYF